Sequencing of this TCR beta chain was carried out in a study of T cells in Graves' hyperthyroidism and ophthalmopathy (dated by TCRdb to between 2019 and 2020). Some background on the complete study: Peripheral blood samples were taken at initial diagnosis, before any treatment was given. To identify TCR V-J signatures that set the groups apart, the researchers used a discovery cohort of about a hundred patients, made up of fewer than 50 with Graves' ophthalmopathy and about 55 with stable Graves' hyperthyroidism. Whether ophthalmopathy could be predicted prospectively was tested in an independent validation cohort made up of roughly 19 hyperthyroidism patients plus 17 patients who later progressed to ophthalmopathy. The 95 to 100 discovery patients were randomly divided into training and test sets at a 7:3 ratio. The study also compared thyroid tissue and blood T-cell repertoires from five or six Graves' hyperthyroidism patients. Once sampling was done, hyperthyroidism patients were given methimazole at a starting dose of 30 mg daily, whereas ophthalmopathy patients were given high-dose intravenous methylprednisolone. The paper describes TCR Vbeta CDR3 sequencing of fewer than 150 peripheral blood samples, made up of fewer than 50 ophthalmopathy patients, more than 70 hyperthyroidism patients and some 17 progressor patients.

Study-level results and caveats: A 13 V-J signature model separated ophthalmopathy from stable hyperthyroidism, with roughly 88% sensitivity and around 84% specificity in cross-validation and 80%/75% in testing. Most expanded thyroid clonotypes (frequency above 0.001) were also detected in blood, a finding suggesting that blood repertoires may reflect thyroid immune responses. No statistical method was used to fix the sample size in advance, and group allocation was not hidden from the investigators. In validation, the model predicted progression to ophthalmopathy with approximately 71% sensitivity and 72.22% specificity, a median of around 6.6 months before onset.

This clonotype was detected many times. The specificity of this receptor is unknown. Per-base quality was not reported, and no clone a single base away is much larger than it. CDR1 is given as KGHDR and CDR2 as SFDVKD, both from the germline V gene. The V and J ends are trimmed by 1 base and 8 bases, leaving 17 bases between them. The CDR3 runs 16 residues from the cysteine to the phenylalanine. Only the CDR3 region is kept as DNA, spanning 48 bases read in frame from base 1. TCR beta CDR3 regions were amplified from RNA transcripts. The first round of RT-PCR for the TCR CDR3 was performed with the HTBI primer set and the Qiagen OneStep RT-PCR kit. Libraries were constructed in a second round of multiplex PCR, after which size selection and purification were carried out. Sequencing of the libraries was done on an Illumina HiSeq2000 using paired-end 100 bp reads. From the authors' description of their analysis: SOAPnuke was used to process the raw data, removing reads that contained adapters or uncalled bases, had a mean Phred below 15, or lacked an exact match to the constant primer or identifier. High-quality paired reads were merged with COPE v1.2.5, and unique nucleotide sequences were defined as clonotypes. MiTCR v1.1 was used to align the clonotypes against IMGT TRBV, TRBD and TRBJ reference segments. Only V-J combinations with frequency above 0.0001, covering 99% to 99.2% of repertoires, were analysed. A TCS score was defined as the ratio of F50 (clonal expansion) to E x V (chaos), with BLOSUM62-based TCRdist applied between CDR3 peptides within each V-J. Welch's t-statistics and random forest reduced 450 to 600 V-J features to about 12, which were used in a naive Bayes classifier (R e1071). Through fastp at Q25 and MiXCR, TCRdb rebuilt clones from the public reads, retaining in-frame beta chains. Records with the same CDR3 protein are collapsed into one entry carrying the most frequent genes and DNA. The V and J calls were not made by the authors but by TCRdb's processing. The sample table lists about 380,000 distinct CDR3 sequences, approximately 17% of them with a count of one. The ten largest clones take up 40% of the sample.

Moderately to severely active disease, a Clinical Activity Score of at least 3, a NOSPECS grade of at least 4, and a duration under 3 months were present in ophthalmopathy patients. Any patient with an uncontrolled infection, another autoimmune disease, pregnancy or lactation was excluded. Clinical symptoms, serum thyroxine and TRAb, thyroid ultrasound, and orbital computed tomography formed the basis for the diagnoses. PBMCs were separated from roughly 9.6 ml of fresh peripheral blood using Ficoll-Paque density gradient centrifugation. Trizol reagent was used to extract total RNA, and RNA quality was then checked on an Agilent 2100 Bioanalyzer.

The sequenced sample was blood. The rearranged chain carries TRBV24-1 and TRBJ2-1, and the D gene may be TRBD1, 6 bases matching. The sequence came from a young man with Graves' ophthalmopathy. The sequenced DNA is TGTGCCACCAGTGATTTAAAGTCGGCAGGGGCGGATGAGCAGTTCTTC. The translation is CATSDLKSAGADEQFF.